These T cell receptor beta chains were read from a single sample in a study of T-cell memory formation after mild COVID-19. One entry per CDR3 protein results from TCRdb running MiXCR on the 5' RACE reads. The sample consists of 200,000 to 300,000 distinct CDR3 sequences, about a sixth of them appearing once. Sample: PBMCs or a T cell subset sorted from them (not recorded which). These receptors were collected from a man in his late teens or twenties who had mild COVID-19 (a few samples of this study predate the infection). Cell type and time point are not known. The CDR3 runs from the conserved cysteine through the conserved F or W. A D gene is named only where the DNA matches it firmly. The size entry is marked missing in some rows and otherwise reads once, few, many or a size class.

v_call: TRBV14
d_call: NA
j_call: TRBJ2-1
clone_size: few
cdr3_nt: TGTGCCAGCAGCCAAGCAGGGGTCTACAACAATGAGCAGTTCTTC
cdr3_aa: CASSQAGVYNNEQFF

v_call: TRBV15
d_call: TRBD1
j_call: TRBJ2-2
clone_size: few
cdr3_nt: TGTGCCACCAGCACCCAAACAGGGGGGATCGGGGAGCTGTTTTTT
cdr3_aa: CATSTQTGGIGELFF

v_call: TRBV7-9
d_call: NA
j_call: TRBJ1-1
clone_size: NA
cdr3_nt: TGTGCCAGCAGCGGAGAGCTGGGGCCGAACACTGAAGCTTTCTTT
cdr3_aa: CASSGELGPNTEAFF

v_call: TRBV7-3
d_call: NA
j_call: TRBJ2-3
clone_size: few
cdr3_nt: TGTGCCAGCAGCTTAGGCCCGGGCACGCAGTATTTT
cdr3_aa: CASSLGPGTQYF

v_call: TRBV7-2
d_call: TRBD2
j_call: TRBJ2-2
clone_size: NA
cdr3_nt: TGTGCCAGCAGCTCTAGCGGGGGGGCCCTGACCGGGGAGCTGTTTTTT
cdr3_aa: CASSSSGGALTGELFF

v_call: TRBV11-3
d_call: TRBD1
j_call: TRBJ2-2
clone_size: NA
cdr3_nt: TGTGCCAGCAGCCGTTACCCGACAGGGGGTAACACCGGGGAGCTGTTTTTT
cdr3_aa: CASSRYPTGGNTGELFF

v_call: TRBV18
d_call: NA
j_call: TRBJ1-6
clone_size: few
cdr3_nt: TGTGCCAGCTCACTTCGAGACCTTACAGCTAATTCACCCCTCCACTTT
cdr3_aa: CASSLRDLTANSPLHF

v_call: TRBV9
d_call: TRBD1
j_call: TRBJ1-2
clone_size: NA
cdr3_nt: TGTGCCAGCAGCCGGTACGTGACAGGGGTGTATGGCTACACCTTC
cdr3_aa: CASSRYVTGVYGYTF

v_call: TRBV5-1
d_call: TRBD2
j_call: TRBJ2-1
clone_size: NA
cdr3_nt: TGCGCCAGCAGCTACGGGGGGGTTAGCTCCTACAATGAGCAGTTCTTC
cdr3_aa: CASSYGGVSSYNEQFF

v_call: TRBV11-2
d_call: NA
j_call: TRBJ1-1
clone_size: few
cdr3_nt: TGTGCCAGCAGCTTAGCCCGGACAGAAACCGAAGCTTTCTTT
cdr3_aa: CASSLARTETEAFF

v_call: TRBV9
d_call: TRBD2
j_call: TRBJ2-1
clone_size: NA
cdr3_nt: TGTGCCAGCAGCTCCTTGGGCGGGGGGGCACGTGAGCAGTTCTTC
cdr3_aa: CASSSLGGGAREQFF

v_call: TRBV5-1
d_call: NA
j_call: TRBJ2-3
clone_size: NA
cdr3_nt: TGCGCCAGCAGCACGTCCAGGGACAGCACAGATACGCAGTATTTT
cdr3_aa: CASSTSRDSTDTQYF

v_call: TRBV12-3/TRBV12-4
d_call: NA
j_call: TRBJ1-1
clone_size: NA
cdr3_nt: TGTGCCAGCAGTTTCATTCTGAACACTGAAGCTTTCTTT
cdr3_aa: CASSFILNTEAFF

v_call: TRBV7-2
d_call: NA
j_call: TRBJ1-5
clone_size: NA
cdr3_nt: TGTGCCAGCAGCTTAGCGGGGTTTAGCAATCAGCCCCAGCATTTT
cdr3_aa: CASSLAGFSNQPQHF

v_call: TRBV5-1
d_call: NA
j_call: TRBJ2-2
clone_size: many
cdr3_nt: TGCGCCAGCAGCTTGGAGGGGACCAACACCGGGGAGCTGTTTTTT
cdr3_aa: CASSLEGTNTGELFF

v_call: TRBV7-9
d_call: NA
j_call: TRBJ2-2
clone_size: NA
cdr3_nt: TGTGCCAGCAGCTTAGGGCGGGACTCTTACACCGGGGAGCTGTTTTTT
cdr3_aa: CASSLGRDSYTGELFF

v_call: TRBV7-9
d_call: NA
j_call: TRBJ1-1
clone_size: few
cdr3_nt: TGTGCCAGCAGCTTAGAAGCTAGCACTGAAGCTTTCTTT
cdr3_aa: CASSLEASTEAFF

v_call: TRBV7-2
d_call: NA
j_call: TRBJ2-5
clone_size: NA
cdr3_nt: TGTGCCAGCAGCTTTCAGGGCAGAGGAGAGACCCAGTACTTC
cdr3_aa: CASSFQGRGETQYF

v_call: TRBV6-5
d_call: TRBD1
j_call: TRBJ2-3
clone_size: NA
cdr3_nt: TGTGCCAGCAGGGCCGACAGGGGATCCACAGATACGCAGTATTTT
cdr3_aa: CASRADRGSTDTQYF

v_call: TRBV7-9
d_call: NA
j_call: TRBJ1-4
clone_size: few
cdr3_nt: TGTGCCAGCAGCCCTTCTGACAGTAATGAAAAACTGTTTTTT
cdr3_aa: CASSPSDSNEKLFF

v_call: TRBV11-2
d_call: NA
j_call: TRBJ2-4
clone_size: NA
cdr3_nt: TGTGCCAGCAGCCACCCCCGGGGGAATCTAGCCAAAAACATTCAGTACTTC
cdr3_aa: CASSHPRGNLAKNIQYF

v_call: TRBV12-3/TRBV12-4
d_call: NA
j_call: TRBJ1-5
clone_size: few
cdr3_nt: TGTGCCAGCAGTTTTCAGGGGCCTCGTCAGCCCCAGCATTTT
cdr3_aa: CASSFQGPRQPQHF

v_call: TRBV20-1
d_call: NA
j_call: TRBJ2-5
clone_size: few
cdr3_nt: TGCAGTGCTTCTCCTCGGGGGGCTTGGTCAGAGACCCAGTACTTC
cdr3_aa: CSASPRGAWSETQYF

v_call: TRBV10-3
d_call: TRBD2
j_call: TRBJ2-1
clone_size: NA
cdr3_nt: TGTGCCATCAGGAGGACTAGCGGGGACAATGAGCAGTTCTTC
cdr3_aa: CAIRRTSGDNEQFF

v_call: TRBV5-1
d_call: NA
j_call: TRBJ2-3
clone_size: few
cdr3_nt: TGCGCCAGCAGCTTGGCCGACGGGGGCACAGATACGCAGTATTTT
cdr3_aa: CASSLADGGTDTQYF

v_call: TRBV5-1
d_call: NA
j_call: TRBJ2-3
clone_size: many
cdr3_nt: TGCGCCAGCAGCCGCGGGACTGGAAGCACAGATACGCAGTATTTT
cdr3_aa: CASSRGTGSTDTQYF

v_call: TRBV5-1
d_call: NA
j_call: TRBJ2-3
clone_size: NA
cdr3_nt: TGCGCCAGCAGCCCTCAGACACAGGGTGCTAGCACAGATACGCAGTATTTT
cdr3_aa: CASSPQTQGASTDTQYF

v_call: TRBV5-1
d_call: NA
j_call: TRBJ2-4
clone_size: NA
cdr3_nt: TGCGCCAGCAGCTTGGGACACGGAGCAAACATTCAGTACTTC
cdr3_aa: CASSLGHGANIQYF

v_call: TRBV6-2/TRBV6-3
d_call: TRBD1
j_call: TRBJ2-1
clone_size: NA
cdr3_nt: TGTGCCAGCAGTTACTTCGACAGGGACAATGAGCAGTTCTTC
cdr3_aa: CASSYFDRDNEQFF

v_call: TRBV15
d_call: NA
j_call: TRBJ2-7
clone_size: few
cdr3_nt: TGTGCCACCAGCAGCCCGGGGTCCTCCTACGAGCAGTACTTC
cdr3_aa: CATSSPGSSYEQYF

v_call: TRBV7-9
d_call: TRBD2
j_call: TRBJ2-7
clone_size: NA
cdr3_nt: TGTGCCAGCAGCATAGCGACTAGCGGGGAGTACGAGCAGTACTTC
cdr3_aa: CASSIATSGEYEQYF

v_call: TRBV2
d_call: TRBD2
j_call: TRBJ2-3
clone_size: NA
cdr3_nt: TGTGCCAGCAGGTTAGGACTAGCGGGCGGCACAGATACGCAGTATTTT
cdr3_aa: CASRLGLAGGTDTQYF

v_call: TRBV12-3/TRBV12-4
d_call: NA
j_call: TRBJ1-4
clone_size: few
cdr3_nt: TGTGCCAGCAGTTTAGGGCAGGATAATGAAAAACTGTTTTTT
cdr3_aa: CASSLGQDNEKLFF

v_call: TRBV5-5
d_call: NA
j_call: TRBJ1-1
clone_size: few
cdr3_nt: TGTGCCAGCAGCCAGGGGATTGAAGCTTTCTTT
cdr3_aa: CASSQGIEAFF

v_call: TRBV29-1
d_call: NA
j_call: TRBJ2-7
clone_size: once
cdr3_nt: TGCAGCGTTGGGGGGGTAGGCGAGCAGTACTTC
cdr3_aa: CSVGGVGEQYF

v_call: TRBV5-6
d_call: NA
j_call: TRBJ2-3
clone_size: few
cdr3_nt: TGTGCCAGCAGCTCCTCCCTGTCCGGAGGCACAGATACGCAGTATTTT
cdr3_aa: CASSSSLSGGTDTQYF